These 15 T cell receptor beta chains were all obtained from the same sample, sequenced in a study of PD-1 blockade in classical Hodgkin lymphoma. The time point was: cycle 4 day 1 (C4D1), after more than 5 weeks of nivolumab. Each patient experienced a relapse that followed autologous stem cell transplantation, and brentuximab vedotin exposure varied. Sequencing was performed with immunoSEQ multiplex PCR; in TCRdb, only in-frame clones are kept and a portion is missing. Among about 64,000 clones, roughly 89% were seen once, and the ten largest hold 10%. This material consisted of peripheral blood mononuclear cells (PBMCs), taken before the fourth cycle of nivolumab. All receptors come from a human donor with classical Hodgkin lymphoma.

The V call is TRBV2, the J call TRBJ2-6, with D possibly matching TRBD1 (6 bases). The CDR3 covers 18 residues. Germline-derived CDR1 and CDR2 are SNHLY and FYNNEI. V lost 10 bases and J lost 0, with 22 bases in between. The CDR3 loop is CATPPRDKPSSGANVLTF. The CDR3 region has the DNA TGTGCCACCCCCCCCCGGGACAAACCCTCCTCTGGGGCCAACGTCCTGACTTTC.

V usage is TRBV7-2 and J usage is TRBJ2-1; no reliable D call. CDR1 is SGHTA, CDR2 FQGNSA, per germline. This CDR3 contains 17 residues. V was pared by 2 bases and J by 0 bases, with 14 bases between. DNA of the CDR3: TGTGCCAGCAGCTTATATCTCCCCGGAAGCTCCTACAATGAGCAGTTCTTC. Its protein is CASSLYLPGSSYNEQFF.

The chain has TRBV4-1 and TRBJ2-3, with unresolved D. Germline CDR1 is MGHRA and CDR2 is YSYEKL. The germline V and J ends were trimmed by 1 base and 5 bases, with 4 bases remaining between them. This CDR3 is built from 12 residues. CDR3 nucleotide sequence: TGCGCCAGCAGCCAAGGTCTAGATACGCAGTATTTT. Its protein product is CASSQGLDTQYF.

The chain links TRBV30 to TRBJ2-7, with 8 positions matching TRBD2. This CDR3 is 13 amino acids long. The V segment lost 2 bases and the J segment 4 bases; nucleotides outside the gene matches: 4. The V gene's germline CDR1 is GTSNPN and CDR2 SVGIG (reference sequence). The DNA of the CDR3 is TGTGCCTGGAGTCGGGGGGGCCCTTACGAGCAGTACTTC. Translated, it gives CAWSRGGPYEQYF.

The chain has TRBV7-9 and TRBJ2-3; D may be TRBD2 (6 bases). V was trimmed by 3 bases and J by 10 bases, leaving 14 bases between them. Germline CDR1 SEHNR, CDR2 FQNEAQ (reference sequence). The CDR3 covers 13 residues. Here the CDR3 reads CASSFLDGGAQYF. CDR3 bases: TGTGCCAGCAGCTTCCTCGACGGGGGAGCGCAGTATTTT.

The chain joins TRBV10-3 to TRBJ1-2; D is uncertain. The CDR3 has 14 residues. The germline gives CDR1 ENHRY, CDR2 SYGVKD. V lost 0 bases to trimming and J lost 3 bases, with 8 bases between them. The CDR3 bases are TGTGCCATCAGTGAGTCGGCCCCCTACTATGGCTACACCTTC. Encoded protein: CAISESAPYYGYTF.

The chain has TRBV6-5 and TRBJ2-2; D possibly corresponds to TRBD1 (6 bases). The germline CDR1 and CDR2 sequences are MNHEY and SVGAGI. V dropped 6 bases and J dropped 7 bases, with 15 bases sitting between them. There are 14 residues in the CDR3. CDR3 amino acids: CASSPLGQYGELFF. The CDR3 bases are TGTGCCAGCAGCCCTTTAGGACAGTACGGGGAGCTGTTTTTT.

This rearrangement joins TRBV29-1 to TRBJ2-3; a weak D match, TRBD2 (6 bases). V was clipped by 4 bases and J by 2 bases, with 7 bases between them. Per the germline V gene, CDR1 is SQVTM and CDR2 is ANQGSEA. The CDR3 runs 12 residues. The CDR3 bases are TGCAGCGTTGCGGGGGACACAGATACGCAGTATTTT. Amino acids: CSVAGDTDTQYF.

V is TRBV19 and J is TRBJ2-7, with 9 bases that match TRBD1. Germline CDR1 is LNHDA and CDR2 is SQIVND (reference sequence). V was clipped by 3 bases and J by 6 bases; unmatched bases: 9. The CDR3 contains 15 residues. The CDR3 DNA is TGTGCCAGTAGTATGCATGGGACAGGGTTGGCCGAGCAGTACTTC. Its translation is CASSMHGTGLAEQYF. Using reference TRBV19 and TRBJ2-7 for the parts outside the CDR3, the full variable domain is DGGITQSPKYLFRKEGQNVTLSCEQNLNHDAMYWYRQDPGQGLRLIYYSQIVNDFQKGDIAEGYSVSREKKESFPLTVTSAQKNPTAFYLCASSMHGTGLAEQYFGPGTRLTVT.

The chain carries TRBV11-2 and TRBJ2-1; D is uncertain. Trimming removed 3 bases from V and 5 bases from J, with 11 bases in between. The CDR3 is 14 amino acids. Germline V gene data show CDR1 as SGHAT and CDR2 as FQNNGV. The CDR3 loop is CASSFRTANNEQFF. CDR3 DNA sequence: TGTGCCAGCAGCTTCAGGACCGCAAACAATGAGCAGTTCTTC.

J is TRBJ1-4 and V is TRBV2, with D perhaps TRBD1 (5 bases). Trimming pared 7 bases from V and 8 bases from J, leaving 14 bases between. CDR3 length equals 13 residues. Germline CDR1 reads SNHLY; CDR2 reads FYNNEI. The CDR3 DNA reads TGTGCCAGCACCAGGGACTCCGTCGAAAAACTGTTTTTT. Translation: CASTRDSVEKLFF.

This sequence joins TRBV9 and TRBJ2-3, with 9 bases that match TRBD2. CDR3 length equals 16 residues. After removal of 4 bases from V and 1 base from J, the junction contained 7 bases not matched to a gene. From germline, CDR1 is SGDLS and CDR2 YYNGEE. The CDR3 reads CASSPQLAGGTDTQYF. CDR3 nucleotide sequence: TGTGCCAGCAGCCCACAATTAGCGGGGGGCACAGATACGCAGTATTTT.

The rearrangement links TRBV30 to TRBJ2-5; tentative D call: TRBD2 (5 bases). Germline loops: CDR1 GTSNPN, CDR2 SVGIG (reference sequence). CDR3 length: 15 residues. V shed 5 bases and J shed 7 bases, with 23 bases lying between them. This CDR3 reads CAWFHPDDGVSTQYF. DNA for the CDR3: TGTGCCTGGTTCCACCCGGACGACGGGGTGTCGACCCAGTACTTC. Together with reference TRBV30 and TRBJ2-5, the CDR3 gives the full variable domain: SQTIHQWPATLVQPVGSPLSLECTVEGTSNPNLYWYRQAAGRGLQLLFYSVGIGQISSEVPQNLSASRPQDRQFILSSKKLLLSDSGFYLCAWFHPDDGVSTQYFGPGTRLLVL.

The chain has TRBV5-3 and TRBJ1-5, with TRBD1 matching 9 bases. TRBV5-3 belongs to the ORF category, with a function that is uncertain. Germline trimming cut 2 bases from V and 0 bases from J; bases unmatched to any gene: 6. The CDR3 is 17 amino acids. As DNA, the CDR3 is TGTGCCAGAAGCTTAGCCGGACAGGGGTATAGCAATCAGCCCCAGCATTTT. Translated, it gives CARSLAGQGYSNQPQHF.

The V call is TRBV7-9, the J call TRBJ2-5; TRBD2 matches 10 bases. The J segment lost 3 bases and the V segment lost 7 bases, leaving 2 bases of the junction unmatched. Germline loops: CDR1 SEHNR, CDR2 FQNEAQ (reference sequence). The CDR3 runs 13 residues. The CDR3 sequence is CASKSGREETQYF. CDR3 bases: TGTGCCAGCAAGAGCGGGAGGGAAGAGACCCAGTACTTC.